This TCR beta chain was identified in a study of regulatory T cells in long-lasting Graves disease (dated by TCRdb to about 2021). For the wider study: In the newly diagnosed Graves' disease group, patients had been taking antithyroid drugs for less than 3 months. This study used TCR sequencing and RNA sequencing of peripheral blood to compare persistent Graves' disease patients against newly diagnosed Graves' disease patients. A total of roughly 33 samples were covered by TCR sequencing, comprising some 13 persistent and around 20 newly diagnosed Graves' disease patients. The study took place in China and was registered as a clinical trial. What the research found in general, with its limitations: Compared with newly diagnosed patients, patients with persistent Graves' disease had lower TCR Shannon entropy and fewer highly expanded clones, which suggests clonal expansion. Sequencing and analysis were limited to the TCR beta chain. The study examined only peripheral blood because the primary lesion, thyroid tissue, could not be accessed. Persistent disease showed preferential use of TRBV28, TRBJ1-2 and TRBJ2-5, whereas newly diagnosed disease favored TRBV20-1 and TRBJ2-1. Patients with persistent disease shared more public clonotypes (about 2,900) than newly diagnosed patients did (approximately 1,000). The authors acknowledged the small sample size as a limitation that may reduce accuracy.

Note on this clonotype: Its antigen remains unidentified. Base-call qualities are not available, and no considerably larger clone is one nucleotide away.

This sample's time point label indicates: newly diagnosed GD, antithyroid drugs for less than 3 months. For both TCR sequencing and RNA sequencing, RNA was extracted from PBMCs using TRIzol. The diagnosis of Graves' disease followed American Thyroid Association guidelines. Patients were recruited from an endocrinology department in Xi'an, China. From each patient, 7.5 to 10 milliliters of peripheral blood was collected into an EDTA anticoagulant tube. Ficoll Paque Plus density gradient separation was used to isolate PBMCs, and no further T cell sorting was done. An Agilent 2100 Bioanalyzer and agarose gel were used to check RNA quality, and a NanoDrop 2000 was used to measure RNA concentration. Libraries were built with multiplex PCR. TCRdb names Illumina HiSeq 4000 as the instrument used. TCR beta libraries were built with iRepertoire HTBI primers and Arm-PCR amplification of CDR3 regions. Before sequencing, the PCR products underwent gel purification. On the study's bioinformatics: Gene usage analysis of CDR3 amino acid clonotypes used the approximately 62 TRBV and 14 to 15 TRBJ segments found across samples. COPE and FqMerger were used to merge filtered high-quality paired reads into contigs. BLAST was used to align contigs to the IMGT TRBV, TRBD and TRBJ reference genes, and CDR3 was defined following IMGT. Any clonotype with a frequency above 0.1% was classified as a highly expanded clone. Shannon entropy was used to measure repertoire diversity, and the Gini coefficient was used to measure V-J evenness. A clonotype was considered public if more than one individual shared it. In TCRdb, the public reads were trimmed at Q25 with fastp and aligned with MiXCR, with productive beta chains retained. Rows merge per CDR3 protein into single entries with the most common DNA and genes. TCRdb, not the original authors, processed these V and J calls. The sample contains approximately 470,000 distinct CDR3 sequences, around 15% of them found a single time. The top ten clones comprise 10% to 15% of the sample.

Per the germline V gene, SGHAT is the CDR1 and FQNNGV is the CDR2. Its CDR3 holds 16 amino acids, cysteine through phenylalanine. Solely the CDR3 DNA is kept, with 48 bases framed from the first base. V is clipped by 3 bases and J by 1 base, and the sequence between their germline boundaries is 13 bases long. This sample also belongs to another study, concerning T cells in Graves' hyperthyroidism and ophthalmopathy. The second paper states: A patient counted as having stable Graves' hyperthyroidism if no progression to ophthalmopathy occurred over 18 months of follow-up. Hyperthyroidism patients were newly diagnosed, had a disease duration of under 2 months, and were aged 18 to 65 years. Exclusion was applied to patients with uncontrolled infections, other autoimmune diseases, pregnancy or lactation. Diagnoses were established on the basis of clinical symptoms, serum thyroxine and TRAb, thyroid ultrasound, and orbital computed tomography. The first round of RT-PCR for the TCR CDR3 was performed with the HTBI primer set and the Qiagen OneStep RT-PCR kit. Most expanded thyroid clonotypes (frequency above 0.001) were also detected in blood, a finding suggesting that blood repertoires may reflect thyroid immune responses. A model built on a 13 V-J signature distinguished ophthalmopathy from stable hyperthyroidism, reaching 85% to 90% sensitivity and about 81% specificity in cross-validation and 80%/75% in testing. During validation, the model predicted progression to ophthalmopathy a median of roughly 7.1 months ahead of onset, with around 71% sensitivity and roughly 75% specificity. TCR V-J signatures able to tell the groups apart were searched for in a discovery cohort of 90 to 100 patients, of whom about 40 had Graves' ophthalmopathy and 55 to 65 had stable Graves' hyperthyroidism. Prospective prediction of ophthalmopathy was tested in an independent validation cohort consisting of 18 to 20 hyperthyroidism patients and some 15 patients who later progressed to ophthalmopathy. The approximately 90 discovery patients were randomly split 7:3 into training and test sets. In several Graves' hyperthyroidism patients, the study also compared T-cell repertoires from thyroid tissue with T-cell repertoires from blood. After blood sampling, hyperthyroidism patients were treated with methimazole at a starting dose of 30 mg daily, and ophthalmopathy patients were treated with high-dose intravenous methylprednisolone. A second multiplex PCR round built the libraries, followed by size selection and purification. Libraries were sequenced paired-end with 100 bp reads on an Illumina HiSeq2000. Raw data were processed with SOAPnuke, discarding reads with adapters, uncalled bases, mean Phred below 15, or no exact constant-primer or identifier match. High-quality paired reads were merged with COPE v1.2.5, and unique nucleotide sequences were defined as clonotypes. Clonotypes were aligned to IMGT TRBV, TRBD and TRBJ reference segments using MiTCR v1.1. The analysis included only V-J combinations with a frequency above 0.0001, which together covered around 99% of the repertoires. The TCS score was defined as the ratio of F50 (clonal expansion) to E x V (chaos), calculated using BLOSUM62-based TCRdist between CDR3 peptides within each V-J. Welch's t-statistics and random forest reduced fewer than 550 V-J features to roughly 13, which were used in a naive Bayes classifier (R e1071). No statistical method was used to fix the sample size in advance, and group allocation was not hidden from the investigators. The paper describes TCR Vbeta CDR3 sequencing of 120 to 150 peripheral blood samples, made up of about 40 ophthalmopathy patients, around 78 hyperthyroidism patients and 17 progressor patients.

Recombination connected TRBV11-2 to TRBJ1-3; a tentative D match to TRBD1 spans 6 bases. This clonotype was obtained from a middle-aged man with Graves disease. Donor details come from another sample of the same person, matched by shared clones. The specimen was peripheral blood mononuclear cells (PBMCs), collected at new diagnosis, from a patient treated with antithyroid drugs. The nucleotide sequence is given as TGTGCCAGCAGCTTCCTTCAGGGGTTGTCTGGAAACACCATATATTTT. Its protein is CASSFLQGLSGNTIYF.